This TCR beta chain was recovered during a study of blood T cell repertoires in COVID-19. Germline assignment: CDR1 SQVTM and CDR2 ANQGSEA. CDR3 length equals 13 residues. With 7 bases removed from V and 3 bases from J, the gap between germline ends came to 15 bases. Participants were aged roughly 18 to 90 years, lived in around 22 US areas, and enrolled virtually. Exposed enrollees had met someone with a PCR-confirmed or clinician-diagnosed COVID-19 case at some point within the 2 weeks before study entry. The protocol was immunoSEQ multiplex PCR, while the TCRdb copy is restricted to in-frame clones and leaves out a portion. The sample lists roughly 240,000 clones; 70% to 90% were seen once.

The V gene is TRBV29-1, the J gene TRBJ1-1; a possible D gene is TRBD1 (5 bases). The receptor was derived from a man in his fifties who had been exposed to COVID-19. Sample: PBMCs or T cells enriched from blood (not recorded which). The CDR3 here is CSAISRADTEAFF. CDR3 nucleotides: TGCAGCGCTATCAGCAGGGCGGACACTGAAGCTTTCTTT.